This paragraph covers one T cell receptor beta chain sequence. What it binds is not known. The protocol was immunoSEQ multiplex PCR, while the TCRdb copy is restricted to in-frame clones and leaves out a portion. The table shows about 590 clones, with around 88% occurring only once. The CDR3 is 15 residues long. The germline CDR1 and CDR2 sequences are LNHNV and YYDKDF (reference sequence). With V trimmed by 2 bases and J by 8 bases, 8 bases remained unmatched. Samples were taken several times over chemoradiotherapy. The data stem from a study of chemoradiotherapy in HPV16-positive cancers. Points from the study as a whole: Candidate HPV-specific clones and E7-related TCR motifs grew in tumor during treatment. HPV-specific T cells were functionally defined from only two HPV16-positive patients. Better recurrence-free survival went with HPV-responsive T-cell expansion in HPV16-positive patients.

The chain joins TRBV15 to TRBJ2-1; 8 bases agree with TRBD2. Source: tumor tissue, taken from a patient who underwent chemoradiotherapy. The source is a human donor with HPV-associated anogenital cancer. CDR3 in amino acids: CATSRPSGTSYEQFF. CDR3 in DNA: TGTGCCACCAGCAGACCCTCTGGGACTAGTTATGAGCAGTTCTTC.